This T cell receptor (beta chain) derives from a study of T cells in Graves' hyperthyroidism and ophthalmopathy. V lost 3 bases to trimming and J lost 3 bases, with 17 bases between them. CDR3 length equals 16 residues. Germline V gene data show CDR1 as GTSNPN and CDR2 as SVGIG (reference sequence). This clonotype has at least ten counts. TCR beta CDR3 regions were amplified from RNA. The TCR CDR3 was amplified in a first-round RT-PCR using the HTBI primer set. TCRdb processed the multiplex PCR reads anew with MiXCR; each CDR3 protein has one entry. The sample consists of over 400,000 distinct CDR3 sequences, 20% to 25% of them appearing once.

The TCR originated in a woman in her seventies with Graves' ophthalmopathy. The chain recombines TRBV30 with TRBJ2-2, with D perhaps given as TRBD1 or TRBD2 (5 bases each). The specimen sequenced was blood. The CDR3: CAWSAGQLGDTGELFF. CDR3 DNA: TGTGCCTGGAGCGCAGGGCAGTTGGGGGACACCGGGGAGCTGTTTTTT. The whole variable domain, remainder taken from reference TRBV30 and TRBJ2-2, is SQTIHQWPATLVQPVGSPLSLECTVEGTSNPNLYWYRQAAGRGLQLLFYSVGIGQISSEVPQNLSASRPQDRQFILSSKKLLLSDSGFYLCAWSAGQLGDTGELFFGEGSRLTVL.